Listed below are T cell receptor beta chains from one sample, sequenced in a study of CD8 T cells in ankylosing spondylitis. Via MiXCR, TCRdb re-called the 5' RACE reads, giving one row per CDR3 protein. The sample lists 250,000 or so distinct CDR3 sequences, 15% to 20% seen once, with around 30% in the top ten. Sequencing was performed on blood, either unsorted or a sorted T cell fraction (not recorded which). The receptors originated from a male donor with ankylosing spondylitis or in good health (not recorded which). Both conserved end residues are part of each CDR3. D genes are given only for firm matches. Expanded clones are given a class, and other clones once, few, many or no size at all.

clone_size	j_call	v_call	d_call	cdr3_aa	cdr3_nt
-	TRBJ2-5	TRBV4-3	TRBD1	CASSQLGTAQETQYF	TGCGCCAGCAGCCAACTTGGGACAGCCCAAGAGACCCAGTACTTC
many	TRBJ2-7	TRBV9	-	CASSATASFDGEQYF	TGTGCCAGCAGCGCTACCGCGTCCTTCGATGGTGAGCAGTACTTC
few	TRBJ2-1	TRBV20-1	-	CSARDVAYLGYEQFF	TGCAGTGCTAGAGATGTAGCGTATCTCGGGTATGAGCAGTTCTTC
-	TRBJ1-2	TRBV9	TRBD1	CASKTRTGGAEGYTF	TGTGCCAGCAAAACCAGGACAGGGGGCGCGGAGGGCTACACCTTC
-	TRBJ2-1	TRBV20-1	TRBD2	CSVEGGISGTSYNEQFF	TGCAGTGTAGAAGGGGGGATTAGCGGGACCTCCTACAATGAGCAGTTCTTC
-	TRBJ2-5	TRBV9	TRBD1	CASNTGTGGQETQYF	TGTGCCAGCAACACGGGGACAGGGGGCCAAGAGACCCAGTACTTC
many	TRBJ2-5	TRBV28	TRBD2	CASSMGGTSGPNTETQYF	TGTGCCAGCAGTATGGGGGGGACTAGCGGTCCTAACACAGAGACCCAGTACTTC
-	TRBJ2-7	TRBV27	TRBD1	CASSPPGQGRYEQYF	TGTGCCAGCAGTCCACCGGGACAGGGGCGCTACGAGCAGTACTTC
few	TRBJ2-1	TRBV4-2	TRBD2	CASSQELADLGYEQFF	TGTGCCAGCAGCCAAGAACTAGCGGACCTAGGCTATGAGCAGTTCTTC
-	TRBJ2-7	TRBV29-1	-	CSVVRDEQYF	TGCAGCGTTGTAAGGGACGAGCAGTACTTC
few	TRBJ2-7	TRBV7-2	-	CASRPGRAAYEQYF	TGTGCCAGCAGACCTGGACGGGCGGCCTACGAGCAGTACTTC
once	TRBJ2-1	TRBV24-1	TRBD2	CATSRAGYNEQFF	TGTGCCACCAGTCGAGCGGGGTACAATGAGCAGTTCTTC
few	TRBJ1-6	TRBV11-2	TRBD1	CASSLEARDSPSSYNSPLHF	TGTGCCAGCAGCTTAGAGGCTAGGGACAGCCCAAGCTCCTATAATTCACCCCTCCACTTT
few	TRBJ2-7	TRBV27	TRBD2	CASSSPLAGDYEQYF	TGTGCCAGCAGTTCTCCGCTAGCGGGAGACTACGAGCAGTACTTC
few	TRBJ2-1	TRBV29-1	TRBD2	CSVSSGRSDEQFF	TGCAGCGTGTCTAGCGGGAGGAGCGATGAGCAGTTCTTC
-	TRBJ2-1	TRBV14	TRBD2	CASSRIAGVRMNEQFF	TGTGCCAGCAGCCGGATAGCGGGAGTCAGAATGAATGAGCAGTTCTTC
-	TRBJ2-7	TRBV7-8	-	CASSLILGGPTYEQYF	TGTGCCAGCAGCTTAATCTTAGGAGGGCCCACCTACGAGCAGTACTTC
many	TRBJ2-7	TRBV27	TRBD2	CASSLAGDAYEQYF	TGTGCCAGCAGTTTAGCGGGAGATGCCTACGAGCAGTACTTC
few	TRBJ1-1	TRBV4-1	-	CASSQDGAGTNTEAFF	TGCGCCAGCAGCCAAGATGGGGCAGGGACGAACACTGAAGCTTTCTTT
-	TRBJ2-1	TRBV3-1	TRBD2	CASSQDEGGGLAALPMGEQFF	TGTGCCAGCAGCCAAGACGAAGGTGGCGGACTAGCGGCCCTCCCGATGGGTGAGCAGTTCTTC
-	TRBJ2-4	TRBV5-1	-	CASSLAADGGKNIQYF	TGCGCCAGCAGCTTGGCAGCCGACGGTGGCAAAAACATTCAGTACTTC
-	TRBJ2-5	TRBV29-1	-	CSVEDGAEEQETQYF	TGCAGCGTTGAAGATGGGGCAGAAGAGCAAGAGACCCAGTACTTC
-	TRBJ2-1	TRBV2	TRBD2	CASSSIGLAGGQGNEQFF	TGTGCCAGCAGTTCAATTGGACTAGCGGGAGGGCAGGGTAATGAGCAGTTCTTC